A single sample is the source of the 20 T cell receptor beta chains below, sequenced in a study of cytomegalovirus exposure and HLA in healthy donors (dated by TCRdb to the late 2010s). Library preparation employed the immunoSEQ multiplex PCR assay. For the multiplex PCR, a mixture combining 60 forward primers for TCR Vbeta segments and 13 reverse primers for TCR Jbeta segments was used. TCRdb carries this immuneACCESS record with in-frame sequences only. Its versions omit some clonotypes, under half of them owing to an unresolved V gene in the studies checked, with the rest unexplained. For this sample there are about 190,000 clones; over 80% appear just once. The ten largest clones add up to around 1.7% of the sample. Sequences were obtained from PBMCs. These receptors were taken from a man aged 50-59 years in good health and CMV-seronegative.

Regarding this clone: Other nucleotide sequences from this sample produce the same CDR3. The chain links TRBV19 to TRBJ1-4, with D perhaps matching TRBD1 (6 bases). The V end was cut by 5 bases, the J end by 5 bases, with 12 bases between. The germline gives CDR1 LNHDA, CDR2 SQIVND (reference sequence). The CDR3 is 14 residues long. The CDR3 coding sequence is TGTGCCAGTAGTTTGGGACACCGAAATGAAAAACTGTTTTTT. It encodes CASSLGHRNEKLFF.

The chain combines TRBV27 with TRBJ2-5; the D gene is possibly TRBD1 (5 bases). Trimming left V 7 bases short and J 3 bases short, with 15 bases between. CDR3 length equals 14 residues. Germline assignment: CDR1 MNHEY and CDR2 SMNVEV (reference sequence). As DNA, the CDR3 is TGTGCCAGCAAAAGGACAACTATCGAAGAGACCCAGTACTTC. Its translation is CASKRTTIEETQYF.

The gene calls are TRBV28 and TRBJ2-7, with 11 bases that match TRBD2. Trimming removed 4 bases from V and 4 bases from J; junction bases left unmatched: 12. The CDR3 has 17 residues. Looked up from germline, CDR1 is MDHEN and CDR2 is SYDVKM. In DNA, the CDR3 is TGTGCCAGCAGTTCCCGGCCGGGACTAGCGGATTCTTACGAGCAGTACTTC. Amino acids: CASSSRPGLADSYEQYF.

The V and J genes are TRBV6-1 and TRBJ1-1; 8 nucleotides align to TRBD1. Germline CDR1 reads MNHNS; CDR2 reads SASEGT. This CDR3 is built from 14 residues. The trim removed 6 bases at V and 5 bases at J, leaving 8 bases unmatched. For the CDR3, the DNA is TGTGCCAGCAGGCTACAGGGGGGAGGGACTGAAGCTTTCTTT. The encoded protein is CASRLQGGGTEAFF.

The V call is TRBV6-6, the J call TRBJ2-5; possibly TRBD1 for D (5 bases). The V gene's germline CDR1 is MNHNY and CDR2 SVGAGI (reference sequence). With 8 bases removed from V and 0 bases from J, the gap between germline ends came to 10 bases. This CDR3 has 13 residues. The CDR3 nucleotides are TGTGCCAGCGGTACAGGAAACCAAGAGACCCAGTACTTC. The encoded protein is CASGTGNQETQYF.

The chain recombines TRBV18 with TRBJ2-7; 9 bases are shared with TRBD2. V lost 2 bases, J lost 5 bases, and 4 bases stayed unmatched. The CDR3 runs to 14 residues. Per germline, CDR1 KGHSH and CDR2 LQKENI. The CDR3 spells CASSPNPSGNEQYF. CDR3 DNA: TGTGCCAGCTCACCAAACCCTAGCGGGAACGAGCAGTACTTC.

The chain is built from TRBV2 and TRBJ2-7; 12 bases are shared with TRBD1. The V gene's germline CDR1 is SNHLY and CDR2 FYNNEI. Trimming removed 10 bases from V and 6 bases from J; junction bases left unmatched: 10. This CDR3 is built from 14 residues. CDR3 residues: CATVDGTGGGEQYF. The DNA of the CDR3 is TGTGCCACCGTCGACGGGACAGGGGGCGGCGAGCAGTACTTC.

J is TRBJ2-5 and V is TRBV11-2, with a weak D call TRBD2 (5 bases). The CDR3 extends over 15 amino acids. V was pared by 5 bases and J by 4 bases, with 17 bases between. Germline assignment: CDR1 SGHAT and CDR2 FQNNGV. CDR3 nucleotide sequence: TGTGCCAGCAGCGATTCGAGGGCAAGTGGAGAGACCCAGTACTTC. Protein sequence: CASSDSRASGETQYF.

The chain uses TRBV25-1 and TRBJ1-2, with D possibly being TRBD1 (6 bases). This CDR3 contains 10 residues. In germline, CDR1 is MGHDK, CDR2 SYGVNS. The V and J ends lost 10 bases and 8 bases respectively, with 11 bases between them. The CDR3 protein is CATEQGGYTF. CDR3 sequence (DNA): TGTGCCACCGAACAGGGCGGCTACACCTTC.

The chain couples TRBV5-4 to TRBJ1-3; 7 bases map to TRBD1. The CDR3 loop spans 17 amino acids. The germline gives CDR1 SGHNT, CDR2 YYREEE (reference sequence). V lost 3 bases and J lost 1; bases outside the gene matches: 10. The CDR3 DNA follows: TGTGCCAGCAGCTCGGGACAGACGCGATATTCTGGAAACACCATATATTTT. This sequence encodes CASSSGQTRYSGNTIYF.

The chain's CDR3 is CASSETGRSTGELFF. The CDR3 DNA reads as TGTGCCAGCAGTGAGACAGGGAGAAGCACCGGGGAGCTGTTTTTT. The chain couples TRBV6-4 to TRBJ2-2, with 7 bases fitting TRBD1. Germline CDR1 is MRHNA and CDR2 is SNTAGT. Germline trimming cut 3 bases from V and 4 bases from J; bases unmatched to any gene: 5. CDR3 length: 15 amino acids.

V usage is TRBV29-1 and J usage is TRBJ2-1, with D unclear. Per germline, CDR1 SQVTM and CDR2 ANQGSEA. The CDR3 runs 11 residues. The CDR3 coding sequence is TGCAGTTCGAGTCTTAACAATGAGCAGTTCTTC. Its protein product is CSSSLNNEQFF.

This rearrangement joins TRBV27 to TRBJ2-5, with a tentative D call TRBD1 (5 bases). With 5 bases removed from V and 1 base from J, the gap between germline ends came to 11 bases. The CDR3 runs 14 residues. Germline lookup yields CDR1 MNHEY and CDR2 SMNVEV (reference sequence). CDR3 in DNA: TGTGCCAGCAGTCCCACAGGACCCCAAGAGACCCAGTACTTC. It encodes CASSPTGPQETQYF.

This clone was seen just once. Sequence at one end of the junction differs from germline and may be a read error. The chain employs TRBV5-1 and TRBJ1-5, with D hard to call. This CDR3 region has 16 residues. Germline loops: CDR1 SGHRS, CDR2 YFSETQ. The CDR3, as DNA: TGCGCCGGCAGCTTGGGTACGTCCGGGAGCAATCAGCCCCAGCATTTT. Encoded protein: CAGSLGTSGSNQPQHF.

This chain uses TRBV5-8 with TRBJ2-7; D perhaps matches TRBD2 (6 bases). Germline V gene lookup returns CDR1 SGHTS and CDR2 YDEGEE. The CDR3 sequence is 14 residues long. Trimming left V 4 bases short and J 2 bases short, with 13 bases between. As DNA, the CDR3 is TGTGCCAGCAGCCCCATGGGGGGAACCTACGAGCAGTACTTC. This encodes CASSPMGGTYEQYF. The full variable domain, its missing parts supplied by reference TRBV5-8 and TRBJ2-7, is EAGVTQSPTHLIKTRGQQATLRCSPISGHTSVYWYQQALGLGLQFLLWYDEGEERNRGNFPPRFSGRQFPNYSSELNVNALELEDSALYLCASSPMGGTYEQYFGPGTRLTVT.

This sequence joins TRBV6-5 and TRBJ2-7; TRBD2 might be the D (6 bases). The CDR3 spans 15 residues. Germline V lookup: CDR1 MNHEY, CDR2 SVGAGI. The V and J ends lost 0 bases and 2 bases respectively, with 11 bases between them. The CDR3 region is CASSYSLSGTYEQYF. The CDR3 nucleotides are TGTGCCAGCAGTTACTCTCTTAGCGGAACCTACGAGCAGTACTTC.

The chain joins TRBV14 to TRBJ2-5, with D tentatively TRBD2 (6 bases). This CDR3 contains 15 residues. Trimming removed 0 bases from V and 6 bases from J, with 14 bases in between. Per the germline V gene, CDR1 is SGHDN and CDR2 is FVKESK. The CDR3 DNA sequence: TGTGCCAGCAGCCAAGATCTTGTGCGGGAAAAGACCCAGTACTTC. Its translation is CASSQDLVREKTQYF.

The gene calls are TRBV18 and TRBJ2-1; D may be TRBD1 (6 bases). The CDR3 contains 13 residues. Trimming took off 5 bases at V and 9 bases at J, with 14 bases between the two ends. Germline CDR1 is KGHSH and CDR2 is LQKENI. CDR3 DNA sequence: TGTGCCAGCTCAGGGGGCCGGGTGGGTGAGCAGTTCTTC. This translates into CASSGGRVGEQFF.

V is TRBV28 and J is TRBJ1-4; D uncertain. Between the trimmed V and J ends, which lost 3 bases and 0 bases, there was a span of 8 bases. Germline values: CDR1 MDHEN, CDR2 SYDVKM. This CDR3 has 15 residues. DNA for the CDR3: TGTGCCAGCAGTTTGGCGGGTGCAACTAATGAAAAACTGTTTTTT. Translated, it gives CASSLAGATNEKLFF.

This clone was detected only a few times. V and J are TRBV4-2 and TRBJ1-4, with 8 bases matching TRBD1. The V gene end was trimmed by 4 bases and the J gene end by 8 bases; junction bases not matched to a gene: 6. Germline CDR1 and CDR2: LGHNA and YNFKEQ. This CDR3 is built from 14 residues. The CDR3 coding sequence is TGTGCCAGCAGCCCCGGACAGGGCGGGGAAAAACTGTTTTTT. Encoded protein: CASSPGQGGEKLFF.